These 20 T cell receptor beta chains came from one sample sequenced in a study of T cells in Graves' hyperthyroidism and ophthalmopathy. Amplified TCR beta CDR3 regions derived from RNA transcripts. Using the HTBI primer set, a first-round RT-PCR was run on the TCR CDR3. TCRdb called the multiplex PCR reads again in MiXCR, with one record for every CDR3 protein. The table records about 640,000 distinct CDR3 sequences, roughly 15% of them present only once. The material sequenced was blood. These receptors all stem from a woman between 45 and 65 years old with Graves' ophthalmopathy.

In this sample, this clonotype turned up a few times. This chain joins TRBV7-2 and TRBJ1-3; 8 bases are a match to TRBD1. The length of the CDR3 is 15 residues. After removal of 5 bases from V and 0 bases from J, the junction contained 3 bases not matched to a gene. Germline V gene sequence: CDR1 SGHTA, CDR2 FQGNSA. The CDR3 protein is CASSLGQVSGNTIYF. In DNA form, the CDR3 reads TGTGCCAGCAGCCTGGGACAGGTCTCTGGAAACACCATATATTTT.

The sample holds many counts of this clonotype. The chain uses TRBV28 and TRBJ1-1; tentative D call: TRBD1 (6 bases). V was trimmed by 3 bases and J by 3 bases, leaving 17 bases between them. Per the germline V gene, CDR1 is MDHEN and CDR2 is SYDVKM. The CDR3 extends over 16 amino acids. Here the CDR3 DNA reads TGTGCCAGCAGTTTTAATCCCGGGGGGCGGGACACTGAAGCTTTCTTT. This codes for CASSFNPGGRDTEAFF.

This clonotype was observed at least ten times. The CDR3 region is CASSSDRGRSYGYTF. The CDR3 DNA reads as TGTGCCAGCAGCTCGGACAGGGGGCGCAGCTATGGCTACACCTTC. The chain uses TRBV7-9 and TRBJ1-2, with 11 positions matching TRBD1. The CDR3 runs 15 residues. From germline, CDR1 is SEHNR and CDR2 FQNEAQ (reference sequence). Trimming cost V 4 bases and J 4 bases; bases outside gene matches: 5.

This clonotype came up many times. The chain carries TRBV2 and TRBJ1-5; D gene ambiguous. The CDR3 has 12 residues. Germline-derived CDR1 and CDR2 are SNHLY and FYNNEI. Trimming cost V 6 bases and J 2 bases, with 5 bases left between them. The CDR3: CASRQGNQPQHF. Here the CDR3 DNA reads TGTGCCAGCAGGCAGGGCAATCAGCCCCAGCATTTT.

This clonotype occurred many times. Its ends do not fully match the called genes, so a read error is possible. The J gene is TRBJ2-7, the V gene TRBV7-7, with TRBD2 matching 12 bases. The CDR3 is 14 residues long. Germline CDR1 is SSHAT and CDR2 is FNYEAQ (reference sequence). CDR3 residues: CASSFSLAGGEQYF. CDR3 bases: TGTGCTAGCAGCTTTTCACTAGCGGGAGGCGAGCAGTACTTC.

V gene TRBV19 combines with J gene TRBJ1-1, with D hard to call. The CDR3 is 12 amino acids. Trimming took 1 base from V and 7 from J, leaving 7 bases between them. The V gene's germline CDR1 is LNHDA and CDR2 SQIVND (reference sequence). The CDR3 here is CASSIAGGEAFF. CDR3 DNA: TGTGCCAGTAGTATAGCCGGAGGTGAAGCTTTCTTT.

The J gene is TRBJ1-5, the V gene TRBV19; 7 bases line up with TRBD1. Unmatched junction bases numbered 16, after V lost 5 bases and J lost 0 bases. Looked up from germline, CDR1 is LNHDA and CDR2 is SQIVND (reference sequence). The length of the CDR3 is 19 residues. The DNA of the CDR3 is TGTGCCAGTAGTCCATACTCGGGAGGGGCAGGGGGTAGCAATCAGCCCCAGCATTTT. The encoded protein is CASSPYSGGAGGSNQPQHF.

The chain couples TRBV7-2 to TRBJ1-5; D call uncertain. CDR1 and CDR2 (germline): SGHTA, FQGNSA. V gave up 1 base and J gave up 2 bases, with 9 bases separating them. The CDR3 consists of 15 residues. The CDR3 region has the DNA TGTGCCAGCAGCTTAGGGGGTATCCGCAATCAGCCCCAGCATTTT. Its protein product is CASSLGGIRNQPQHF. Full variable domain (outside the CDR3, taken from reference TRBV7-2 and TRBJ1-5): GAGVSQSPSNKVTEKGKDVELRCDPISGHTALYWYRQSLGQGLEFLIYFQGNSAPDKSGLPSDRFSAERTGGSVSTLTIQRTQQEDSAVYLCASSLGGIRNQPQHFGDGTRLSIL.

A remark on this clonotype: This could be a read error, since a much larger clone is one nucleotide away. The CDR3 loop reads CASSLIRGTEAFF. CDR3 sequence (DNA): TGTGCCAGCAGTTTAATCAGGGGCACTGAAGCTTTCTTT. The V gene is TRBV27, the J gene TRBJ1-1; a weak D match, TRBD1 (6 bases). The CDR3 has 13 amino acids. V lost 2 bases and J 4 bases, leaving 8 bases between the germline ends. CDR1 is MNHEY and CDR2 is SMNVEV in the germline V gene (reference sequence).

This clonotype was seen repeatedly, ten times or more. V gene TRBV12-3 or TRBV12-4 combines with J gene TRBJ1-4; no firm D call. V shed 1 base and J shed 7 bases, with 7 bases lying between them. The CDR3 runs 13 residues. Here the CDR3 reads CASSLVTTEKLFF. The CDR3 DNA reads TGTGCCAGCAGTTTAGTGACGACTGAAAAACTGTTTTTT.

Here the CDR3 DNA reads TGTGCCAGCAGCTCCGGGACAGGTCACAATGAGCAGTTCTTC. It translates to CASSSGTGHNEQFF. The V and J genes are TRBV7-3 and TRBJ2-1, with TRBD1 matching 8 bases. V dropped 4 bases and J dropped 5; count of bases not matched to a gene: 4. The CDR3 has 14 amino acids. In germline, CDR1 is SGHTA, CDR2 FQGTGA. Based on the CDR3 plus reference TRBV7-3 and TRBJ2-1, the full variable domain is GAGVSQTPSNKVTEKGKYVELRCDPISGHTALYWYRQSLGQGPEFLIYFQGTGAADDSGLPNDRFFAVRPEGSVSTLKIQRTERGDSAVYLCASSSGTGHNEQFFGPGTRLTVL.

This clonotype was observed at least ten times. The rearrangement uses TRBV5-1 and TRBJ2-7; 8 positions match TRBD2. J gave up 2 bases and V 3 bases, and 10 bases lay outside the gene matches. The germline V gene has CDR1 SGHRS and CDR2 YFSETQ. The CDR3 is 16 residues long. CDR3 sequence reads: CASSSDSTSATYEQYF. The CDR3 coding sequence is TGCGCCAGCAGCTCTGATTCGACTAGCGCGACCTACGAGCAGTACTTC.

This clonotype has only a few counts. The chain carries TRBV28 and TRBJ2-7; D uncertain. Germline assignment: CDR1 MDHEN and CDR2 SYDVKM. V was clipped by 5 bases and J by 0 bases, with 14 bases between them. The CDR3 totals 15 residues. The CDR3 loop reads CASSPRKGLSYEQYF. DNA of the CDR3: TGTGCCAGCAGTCCTCGGAAAGGCCTCTCCTACGAGCAGTACTTC.

The rearrangement joins TRBV20-1 to TRBJ1-2; D is ambiguous. V was pared by 5 bases and J by 5 bases, with 9 bases between. CDR3 length: 11 amino acids. Germline CDR1 reads DFQATT; CDR2 reads SNEGSKA (reference sequence). The CDR3 loop is CSAGSPYGYTF. The CDR3 DNA reads TGCAGTGCTGGGTCACCTTATGGCTACACCTTC.

Ten or more counts support this clonotype. The CDR3 loop reads CASSYSRDTQYF. The CDR3, as DNA: TGTGCCAGCAGTTACTCGAGGGATACGCAGTATTTT. The gene calls are TRBV6-2 or TRBV6-3 and TRBJ2-3; D uncertain. The CDR3 has 12 amino acids. V was pared by 0 bases and J by 6 bases, with 4 bases between. The germline V gene encodes CDR1 MNHEY and CDR2 SVGEGT.

V gene TRBV4-1 combines with J gene TRBJ1-5; tentatively, D is TRBD1 (5 bases). The CDR3 is 16 amino acids. Germline V gene data show CDR1 as MGHRA and CDR2 as YSYEKL. V shed 3 bases and J shed 5 bases, with 17 bases lying between them. The CDR3 is CASSHPVEGRDQPQHF. DNA for the CDR3: TGCGCCAGCAGCCACCCTGTTGAGGGGCGTGATCAGCCCCAGCATTTT.

This clonotype was counted at least ten times. V and J are TRBV3-1 and TRBJ2-5; perhaps TRBD2 as D (5 bases). The V gene lost 4 bases and the J gene lost 3 bases, with 12 bases spanning the gap. This CDR3 has 14 residues. Germline values: CDR1 LGHDT, CDR2 YNNKEL (reference sequence). The CDR3: CASSPSGIKETQYF. CDR3 DNA sequence: TGTGCCAGCAGCCCCTCCGGGATAAAAGAGACCCAGTACTTC.

This chain links TRBV12-3 or TRBV12-4 with TRBJ2-7, with TRBD1 identical over 11 bases. This CDR3 has 17 residues. The ends lost 5 bases at V and 7 bases at J; junction bases unmatched: 16. CDR3 in amino acids: CASSHPSGTGGLGEQYF. The DNA of the CDR3 is TGTGCCAGCAGTCACCCTTCCGGGACAGGGGGTTTGGGTGAGCAGTACTTC.

The sample holds many counts of this clonotype. This chain joins TRBV2 and TRBJ1-6; 9 nucleotides match TRBD1. This CDR3 is built from 15 residues. From germline, CDR1 is SNHLY and CDR2 FYNNEI. After removal of 7 bases from V and 6 bases from J, the junction contained 7 bases not matched to a gene. The CDR3 here is CASNEQGARNSPLHF. The CDR3 nucleotides read TGTGCCAGCAACGAACAGGGGGCACGTAATTCACCCCTCCACTTT.

The V gene is TRBV2, the J gene TRBJ2-2; D is unclear. Germline V gives CDR1 SNHLY, CDR2 FYNNEI. The CDR3 extends over 14 amino acids. Trimming took off 7 bases at V and 1 base at J, with 10 bases between the two ends. CDR3 amino acids: CASTTEMNTGELFF. CDR3 coding DNA: TGTGCCAGCACAACAGAAATGAACACCGGGGAGCTGTTTTTT.